A single sample is the source of the 32 T cell receptor beta chains below, sequenced in a study of blood T cell repertoires in COVID-19. The data were produced by immunoSEQ multiplex PCR, yet TCRdb's version contains in-frame clones alone and is incomplete. Of around 270,000 clones listed, approximately 92% are singletons. Sequences were obtained from peripheral blood. The receptors stem from a person aged 18-29 years with COVID-19, enrolled during active disease.

The chain links TRBV3-1 (or the pseudogene TRBV3-2) to TRBJ2-5, with 10 bases that match TRBD2. J gave up 4 bases and V 4 bases, and 9 bases lay outside the gene matches. This CDR3 has 16 residues. Germline V gene sequence: CDR1 LGHDT, CDR2 YNNKEL (reference sequence). The CDR3 DNA reads as TGTGCCAGCAGCCTCGGACTAGCGGCCACCCCAGAGACCCAGTACTTC. This sequence encodes CASSLGLAATPETQYF.

V gene TRBV5-1 combines with J gene TRBJ2-1; D is perhaps TRBD2 (5 bases). V was pared by 2 bases and J by 2 bases, with 14 bases between. Germline CDR1 and CDR2: SGHRS and YFSETQ. The CDR3 spans 16 residues. CDR3 nucleotides: TGCGCCAGCAGCTTAGATCTAGCAGCTACCTACAATGAGCAGTTCTTC. Encoded protein: CASSLDLAATYNEQFF. The whole variable domain, filled in from reference TRBV5-1 and TRBJ2-1, reads KAGVTQTPRYLIKTRGQQVTLSCSPISGHRSVSWYQQTPGQGLQFLFEYFSETQRNKGNFPGRFSGRQFSNSRSEMNVSTLELGDSALYLCASSLDLAATYNEQFFGPGTRLTVL.

The rearrangement joins TRBV4-1 to TRBJ1-2; 10 bases map to TRBD1. Germline trimming cut 1 base from V and 2 bases from J; bases unmatched to any gene: 7. This CDR3 comprises 17 residues. Germline V lookup: CDR1 MGHRA, CDR2 YSYEKL. CDR3 region: CASSQVAGQGGNYGYTF. CDR3 nucleotides: TGCGCCAGCAGCCAAGTGGCCGGACAGGGGGGGAACTATGGCTACACCTTC.

The sample holds one count of this clone. J is TRBJ2-1 and V is TRBV29-1; TRBD2 matches 14 bases. The CDR3 is made up of 14 amino acids. In germline, CDR1 is SQVTM, CDR2 ANQGSEA. The ends lost 5 bases at V and 8 bases at J; junction bases unmatched: 5. CDR3 residues: CSVPGTSGRYEQFF. The CDR3, as DNA: TGCAGCGTTCCCGGGACTAGCGGGAGATATGAGCAGTTCTTC.

This clone was seen only once. CDR3: CASSPGLAGHNTGELFF. Here the CDR3 DNA reads TGTGCCAGCAGCCCGGGACTAGCGGGCCACAACACCGGGGAGCTGTTTTTT. The V call is TRBV5-6, the J call TRBJ2-2; 12 nucleotides line up with TRBD2. Germline CDR1 and CDR2: SGHDT and YYEEEE. V lost 4 bases, J lost 2 bases, and 6 bases stayed unmatched. CDR3 size: 17 residues.

This sequence joins TRBV4-2 and TRBJ1-1; D gene uncertain. V lost 1 base, J lost 5 bases, and 8 bases lay in between. CDR3 length equals 13 residues. Germline values: CDR1 LGHNA, CDR2 YNFKEQ. The CDR3 DNA is TGTGCCAGCAGCCAAGGGTCGGGGACTGAAGCTTTCTTT. This translates into CASSQGSGTEAFF.

CDR3 in DNA: TGCGCCAGCAGCTTGGGGACTAGCACAGATACGCAGTATTTT. Encoded protein: CASSLGTSTDTQYF. The gene calls are TRBV5-1 and TRBJ2-3; tentatively, D is TRBD2 (5 bases). V dropped 0 bases and J dropped 0 bases, with 5 bases sitting between them. This CDR3 has 14 amino acids. Germline V gives CDR1 SGHRS, CDR2 YFSETQ.

The genes are TRBV7-9 and TRBJ1-3, with a weak D call TRBD1 (6 bases). Trimming took off 6 bases at V and 0 bases at J, with 12 bases between the two ends. Germline V gene lookup returns CDR1 SEHNR and CDR2 FQNEAQ (reference sequence). The CDR3 covers 15 residues. This chain's CDR3 is CASRPTGSSGNTIYF. Here the CDR3 DNA reads TGTGCCAGCAGACCAACAGGGTCCTCTGGAAACACCATATATTTT.

The chain combines TRBV15 with TRBJ2-5, with TRBD1 matching 7 bases. Germline trimming cut 8 bases from V and 5 bases from J; bases unmatched to any gene: 8. The CDR3 has 13 amino acids. Germline V CDR1 and CDR2: LNHNV, YYDKDF (reference sequence). CDR3 DNA: TGTGCCACCCGGAGGACAGGCTTGGAGACCCAGTACTTC. It is translated as CATRRTGLETQYF.

This clone occurred once. This chain connects TRBV28 to TRBJ2-5; perhaps TRBD1 as D (6 bases). CDR1 is MDHEN, CDR2 SYDVKM, per germline. The CDR3 runs 16 residues. V was pared by 6 bases and J by 3 bases, with 20 bases between. The CDR3 DNA reads TGTGCCAGCAGCTCGACCCTGTTGGGGGCGGAAGAGACCCAGTACTTC. This sequence encodes CASSSTLLGAEETQYF.

The CDR3 DNA follows: TGTGCCATCAGTGAGCCGACAGGGGGCACCTATGGCTACACCTTC. Its translation is CAISEPTGGTYGYTF. This chain joins TRBV10-3 and TRBJ1-2; TRBD1 matches at 10 bases. CDR3 size: 15 residues. The germline V gene has CDR1 ENHRY and CDR2 SYGVKD. The J segment lost 4 bases and the V segment lost 2 bases, leaving 4 bases of the junction unmatched.

The rearrangement joins TRBV19 to TRBJ2-1; tentatively, D is TRBD2 (6 bases). This CDR3 spans 18 amino acids. CDR1 is LNHDA, CDR2 SQIVND, per germline (reference sequence). V was trimmed by 3 bases and J by 6 bases, leaving 24 bases between them. The CDR3 DNA reads as TGTGCCAGTAGTATCCCCGCCGGGACTCCCTTAAGGGGCAATGAGCAGTTCTTC. This encodes CASSIPAGTPLRGNEQFF.

This clone was seen a single time. The chain couples TRBV27 to TRBJ1-6; D is undetermined. Trimming took 3 bases from V and 6 from J, leaving 9 bases between them. The CDR3 sequence is 14 residues long. Germline CDR1 reads MNHEY; CDR2 reads SMNVEV (reference sequence). The CDR3 bases are TGTGCCAGCAGTTTTGTAGCGAGTAATTCACCCCTCCACTTT. Translating gives CASSFVASNSPLHF.

This chain joins TRBV5-1 and TRBJ2-5, with 9 bases identical to TRBD1. The length of the CDR3 is 15 residues. The V and J ends lost 0 bases and 4 bases, in that order; junction bases with no gene match: 4. The germline CDR1 and CDR2 sequences are SGHRS and YFSETQ. This CDR3 reads CASSLVTGGIETQYF. The CDR3 nucleotides are TGCGCCAGCAGCTTGGTAACAGGGGGCATAGAGACCCAGTACTTC.

This sequence joins TRBV14 and TRBJ1-1, with D hard to call. This CDR3 is built from 14 residues. Germline lookup yields CDR1 SGHDN and CDR2 FVKESK. Trimming cost V 0 bases and J 3 bases, with 8 bases left between them. The CDR3 sequence is CASSQDSLYTEAFF. The CDR3 bases are TGTGCCAGCAGCCAAGACAGTTTGTACACTGAAGCTTTCTTT.

The V gene is TRBV2, the J gene TRBJ2-7, with TRBD2 matching 7 bases. The CDR3 is 14 amino acids. Germline V gene data show CDR1 as SNHLY and CDR2 as FYNNEI. V gave up 1 base and J gave up 6 bases; unmatched junction bases: 6. The chain's CDR3 is CASSEGGRSSEQYF. The CDR3 DNA sequence: TGTGCCAGCAGTGAAGGCGGGAGAAGTTCCGAGCAGTACTTC.

This chain uses TRBV6-5 with TRBJ1-2, with D perhaps TRBD1 (6 bases). The V end lost 5 bases, the J end lost 6 bases, and 13 bases lay between the germline ends. The germline CDR1 and CDR2 sequences are MNHEY and SVGAGI. This CDR3 comprises 13 residues. CDR3 sequence reads: CASSPTGTHGYTF. CDR3 nucleotide sequence: TGTGCCAGCAGTCCAACAGGGACACATGGCTACACCTTC.

The CDR3 nucleotides are TGTGCCAGCAGCTTAGAGGTTGCTACGGCAGGGAAAAACATTCAGTACTTC. This codes for CASSLEVATAGKNIQYF. The V and J genes are TRBV7-9 and TRBJ2-4; possibly TRBD1 for D (5 bases). The CDR3 totals 17 residues. The germline V and J ends were trimmed by 1 base and 4 bases, with 17 bases remaining between them. The germline gives CDR1 SEHNR, CDR2 FQNEAQ (reference sequence).

V and J are TRBV19 and TRBJ2-6; TRBD2 agrees at 8 bases. The CDR3 totals 19 residues. Trimming took 3 bases from V and 0 from J; bases not matched to a gene: 10. The germline V gene encodes CDR1 LNHDA and CDR2 SQIVND (reference sequence). CDR3: CASSISPIAGSSGANVLTF. In nucleotides, the CDR3 is TGTGCCAGTAGTATCTCCCCAATAGCGGGGAGCTCTGGGGCCAACGTCCTGACTTTC. The complete variable domain, with remaining parts taken from reference TRBV19 and TRBJ2-6, reads DGGITQSPKYLFRKEGQNVTLSCEQNLNHDAMYWYRQDPGQGLRLIYYSQIVNDFQKGDIAEGYSVSREKKESFPLTVTSAQKNPTAFYLCASSISPIAGSSGANVLTFGAGSRLTVL.

V usage is TRBV19 and J usage is TRBJ1-5; D is unresolved. The ends were cut back, 2 bases at V and 4 bases at J, with 9 bases in the middle. The germline V gene has CDR1 LNHDA and CDR2 SQIVND (reference sequence). This CDR3 region has 14 residues. CDR3 region: CASSIQVANQPQHF. The CDR3 nucleotides are TGTGCCAGTAGTATACAGGTTGCTAATCAGCCCCAGCATTTT.

The rearrangement links TRBV19 to TRBJ1-2; possibly TRBD1 for D (5 bases). The CDR3 extends over 14 amino acids. Germline CDR1 reads LNHDA; CDR2 reads SQIVND (reference sequence). V was clipped by 5 bases and J by 4 bases, with 14 bases between them. The CDR3 loop reads CASSSGGIGYGYTF. For the CDR3, the DNA is TGTGCCAGTAGTTCGGGGGGAATTGGCTATGGCTACACCTTC.

V usage is TRBV7-9 and J usage is TRBJ1-4, with 7 bases identical to TRBD1. Losses at the gene ends were 6 bases for V and 3 bases for J; bases not matched to a gene: 7. Germline V lookup: CDR1 SEHNR, CDR2 FQNEAQ (reference sequence). There are 15 residues in the CDR3. This CDR3 is CASRPGTVPNEKLFF. CDR3 DNA: TGTGCCAGCAGACCCGGGACAGTGCCTAATGAAAAACTGTTTTTT. Drawing the rest from reference TRBV7-9 and TRBJ1-4, the complete variable domain is DTGVSQNPRHKITKRGQNVTFRCDPISEHNRLYWYRQTLGQGPEFLTYFQNEAQLEKSRLLSDRFSAERPKGSFSTLEIQRTEQGDSAMYLCASRPGTVPNEKLFFGSGTQLSVL.

This chain joins TRBV12-3 or TRBV12-4 and TRBJ2-5; D is possibly TRBD2 (6 bases). The CDR3 covers 13 residues. Deletions cut 1 base from V and 8 bases from J, with 11 bases between. This CDR3 reads CASSLEGGLTQYF. The CDR3 DNA reads TGTGCCAGCAGTTTAGAGGGAGGCTTAACCCAGTACTTC.

The CDR3 DNA reads as TGTGCCAGCAGCTTGGCACAGGGGGCGAACACCGGGGAGCTGTTTTTT. It is translated as CASSLAQGANTGELFF. The genes are TRBV5-4 and TRBJ2-2, with 8 bases fitting TRBD1. The CDR3 is made up of 16 amino acids. CDR1 and CDR2 from the germline V gene are SGHNT and YYREEE (reference sequence). V gave up 0 bases and J gave up 0 bases; unmatched junction bases: 1.

The rearrangement joins TRBV7-2 to TRBJ2-4; D perhaps matches TRBD2 (5 bases). In germline, CDR1 is SGHTA, CDR2 FQGNSA. The CDR3 contains 12 residues. Trimming took off 5 bases at V and 13 bases at J, with 15 bases between the two ends. The CDR3 nucleotides read TGTGCCAGCAGCGAGGGCCAGGTTCCCCAGTACTTC. It codes for CASSEGQVPQYF.

This chain uses TRBV7-2 with TRBJ2-7; D unclear. Between the trimmed V and J ends, which lost 4 bases and 1 base, there was a span of 11 bases. The CDR3 consists of 14 residues. Germline V gene sequence: CDR1 SGHTA, CDR2 FQGNSA. The CDR3 coding sequence is TGTGCCAGCAGCTCCCTCCTAGATTCCTACGAGCAGTACTTC. This codes for CASSSLLDSYEQYF.

The rearrangement links TRBV5-1 to TRBJ2-1; possible D gene TRBD1, 5 bases. The ends were cut back, 1 base at V and 1 base at J, with 9 bases in the middle. CDR1 is SGHRS and CDR2 is YFSETQ in the germline V gene. The CDR3 runs 15 residues. In DNA form, the CDR3 reads TGCGCCAGCAGCTTGATCGCAGGGTCCTACAATGAGCAGTTCTTC. Amino acid sequence: CASSLIAGSYNEQFF.

The chain joins TRBV21-1 to TRBJ1-1; the table's D gene call, TRBD1, was not cross checked with the DNA. TRBV21-1 is shown as a pseudogene. The CDR3 is made up of 17 amino acids. The CDR3 loop reads CARPFLGQGAGDTEAFF. The CDR3 bases are TGTGCCAGGCCGTTCCTCGGACAGGGGGCAGGCGACACTGAAGCTTTCTTT.

This clone was observed once. The rearrangement links TRBV2 to TRBJ2-7; 9 nucleotides line up with TRBD2. The germline CDR1 and CDR2 sequences are SNHLY and FYNNEI. V shed 8 bases and J 2 bases; nucleotides not matched to a gene: 13. The CDR3 totals 16 residues. The CDR3 sequence: CASDSRRLAGTYEQYF. The CDR3 bases are TGTGCCAGCGATAGCAGGCGTCTAGCGGGGACCTACGAGCAGTACTTC.

J is TRBJ2-1 and V is TRBV20-1; the D is unclear. The germline gives CDR1 DFQATT, CDR2 SNEGSKA (reference sequence). V lost 0 bases and J lost 6, with 3 bases in between. CDR3 length: 11 amino acids. CDR3 nucleotides: TGCAGTGCTAGAGACTTCAATGAGCAGTTCTTC. This translates into CSARDFNEQFF.

In its sample, this clone was seen a few times. The chain joins TRBV19 to TRBJ2-7; tentatively, D is TRBD1 (6 bases). V was pared by 0 bases and J by 0 bases, with 12 bases between. This CDR3 is 16 amino acids long. CDR1 LNHDA and CDR2 SQIVND come from the germline V gene (reference sequence). CDR3 DNA sequence: TGTGCCAGTAGTATAGATATAACAGGGAACTCCTACGAGCAGTACTTC. Amino acids: CASSIDITGNSYEQYF.

This clone showed up just a few times. V gene TRBV7-9 combines with J gene TRBJ2-7, with 12 nucleotides matching TRBD1. The germline gives CDR1 SEHNR, CDR2 FQNEAQ (reference sequence). The V segment lost 2 bases and the J segment 7 bases; nucleotides outside the gene matches: 6. This CDR3 is 15 amino acids long. The CDR3 loop is CASSLRDRGQGEQYF. The CDR3 nucleotides read TGTGCCAGCAGCTTAAGGGACAGGGGGCAAGGAGAGCAGTACTTC.